This T cell receptor beta chain emerged from a study of Ad26.COV2.S vaccination and SARS-CoV-2 variants. At the level of the study: It was the COV1001 Ad26.COV2.S trial arm that included the donor. Each vaccinee took Ad26.COV2.S intramuscularly, once or twice 56 days apart.

Sequencing was performed with immunoSEQ multiplex PCR; in TCRdb, only in-frame clones are kept and a portion is missing. The sample lists approximately 300,000 clones, around 84% occurring once. Treatment meaning: some 20 received Ad26.COV2.S at low or high dose, single or two shots; about 5 received placebo; per-sample allocation not given. On day 63 after the first injection, vaccine and placebo recipients gave samples. The CDR3 length is 14 residues. Germline CDR1 and CDR2: LGHDT and YNNKEL (reference sequence). V shed 0 bases and J shed 6 bases, with 12 bases lying between them. Study-wide results and caveats: Reported findings describe substantial breadth in spike-specific CD8+ and CD4+ T cell responses following vaccination.

In regard to this clone: No antigen is known for it.

The sequences come from peripheral blood, collected in a trial of Ad26.COV2.S vaccine versus placebo. This TCR was recovered from a person aged 18 to 65 who received the Ad26.COV2.S COVID-19 vaccine or a placebo. The V gene is TRBV3-1 (or the pseudogene TRBV3-2), the J gene TRBJ2-7; D might be TRBD1 (5 bases). The CDR3 region is CASSQDPGWSEQYF. The DNA for the CDR3 is TGTGCCAGCAGCCAAGACCCAGGGTGGAGCGAGCAGTACTTC.